One sample yielded the 27 T cell receptor beta chains listed below, sequenced in a study of blood T cell repertoires in COVID-19. Produced via immunoSEQ multiplex PCR; TCRdb's table is partial and in-frame only. The sample shows more than 200,000 clones, 80% to 95% of them seen only once. The material sequenced was PBMCs or T cells enriched from blood (not recorded which). These receptor sequences come from a woman aged 18 to 35 who had recovered from COVID-19.

The rearrangement uses TRBV21-1 and TRBJ1-2; the table's D call, TRBD1, has no DNA check behind it. TRBV21-1 constitutes a pseudogene. The CDR3 contains 16 residues. CDR3 sequence reads: CASSHYRVFGNYGYTF. For the CDR3, the DNA is TGTGCCAGCAGCCATTACAGGGTATTTGGGAACTATGGCTACACCTTC.

This chain connects TRBV19 to TRBJ1-1; TRBD1 matches at 8 bases. This CDR3 contains 17 residues. Trimming took 4 bases from V and 0 from J; bases not matched to a gene: 10. The germline V gene has CDR1 LNHDA and CDR2 SQIVND (reference sequence). Here the CDR3 DNA reads TGTGCCAGTAGTAGTGCACAGGGGGTAGCGATGAACACTGAAGCTTTCTTT. The encoded protein is CASSSAQGVAMNTEAFF.

This chain joins TRBV4-2 and TRBJ1-4, with TRBD1 identical over 8 bases. The CDR3 is 16 amino acids. The V segment lost 0 bases and the J segment 7 bases; nucleotides outside the gene matches: 7. CDR1 is LGHNA and CDR2 is YNFKEQ in the germline V gene. CDR3 nucleotides: TGTGCCAGCAGCCAAGACCACCGAACAGGGGGTGAAAAACTGTTTTTT. This gives the protein CASSQDHRTGGEKLFF.

This chain joins TRBV5-1 and TRBJ1-1; no clear D gene. The CDR3 totals 13 residues. Germline CDR1 SGHRS, CDR2 YFSETQ. Trimming stripped 5 bases from V and 4 bases from J, with 12 bases between. CDR3 bases: TGCGCCAGCAGACAAGATGGCCTCACTGAAGCTTTCTTT. Residues: CASRQDGLTEAFF. The full variable domain, rest sourced from reference TRBV5-1 and TRBJ1-1, is KAGVTQTPRYLIKTRGQQVTLSCSPISGHRSVSWYQQTPGQGLQFLFEYFSETQRNKGNFPGRFSGRQFSNSRSEMNVSTLELGDSALYLCASRQDGLTEAFFGQGTRLTVV.

The chain employs TRBV2 and TRBJ1-1; D gene ambiguous. V lost 4 bases, J lost 0 bases, and 9 bases lay in between. The CDR3 length is 14 residues. The V gene's germline CDR1 is SNHLY and CDR2 FYNNEI. The CDR3 DNA reads as TGTGCCAGCAGTGTTGACACAATGAACACTGAAGCTTTCTTT. Translation gives CASSVDTMNTEAFF.

The chain links TRBV5-1 to TRBJ2-5, with TRBD2 matching 7 bases. With 6 bases clipped from V and 5 bases from J, the junction kept 10 bases outside the gene matches. Germline V gives CDR1 SGHRS, CDR2 YFSETQ. This CDR3 has 14 residues. CDR3 region: CASTFLTSDETQYF. The CDR3 DNA sequence: TGCGCCAGCACCTTTCTAACTAGCGATGAGACCCAGTACTTC. Combining the CDR3 with reference TRBV5-1 and TRBJ2-5 gives the whole variable domain KAGVTQTPRYLIKTRGQQVTLSCSPISGHRSVSWYQQTPGQGLQFLFEYFSETQRNKGNFPGRFSGRQFSNSRSEMNVSTLELGDSALYLCASTFLTSDETQYFGPGTRLLVL.

The DNA for the CDR3 is TGTGCCAGCAGCCTCAAGAAGCTTTGGGAGACCCAGTACTTC. Its protein product is CASSLKKLWETQYF. The chain employs TRBV5-6 and TRBJ2-5; no definite D call. V was trimmed by 4 bases and J by 5 bases, leaving 15 bases between them. The CDR3 is 14 amino acids. From germline, CDR1 is SGHDT and CDR2 YYEEEE.

CDR3 sequence (DNA): TGTGCCAGCAGCCGTGGACTGAGCACAGATACGCAGTATTTT. Its translation is CASSRGLSTDTQYF. The chain is built from TRBV11-3 and TRBJ2-3, with D perhaps matching TRBD2 (5 bases). The V end was cut by 5 bases, the J end by 0 bases, with 9 bases between. Germline CDR1 reads SGHNT; CDR2 reads YENEEA. The CDR3 length is 14 residues.

This chain connects TRBV10-3 to TRBJ2-2; 15 nucleotides agree with TRBD2. The CDR3 sequence is 17 residues long. Germline CDR1 ENHRY, CDR2 SYGVKD. Losses at the gene ends were 6 bases for V and 4 bases for J; bases not matched to a gene: 6. The CDR3 is CAIRGLAGGRGTGELFF. CDR3 DNA: TGTGCCATCAGAGGACTAGCGGGGGGGCGTGGCACCGGGGAGCTGTTTTTT.

This chain joins TRBV29-1 and TRBJ1-3; no clear D. CDR3 length: 14 amino acids. The germline gives CDR1 SQVTM, CDR2 ANQGSEA. The ends were cut back, 1 base at V and 0 bases at J, with 7 bases in the middle. CDR3 in DNA: TGCAGCGTTGAAGGCGGGGACTCTGGAAACACCATATATTTT. Amino acid sequence: CSVEGGDSGNTIYF.

The chain recombines TRBV5-1 with TRBJ1-1; D gene unclear. Looked up from germline, CDR1 is SGHRS and CDR2 is YFSETQ. This CDR3 has 14 amino acids. Trimming cost V 5 bases and J 4 bases, with 15 bases left between them. CDR3 nucleotide sequence: TGCGCCAGCAGATTCGTGGGTCCAGGCACTGAAGCTTTCTTT. The encoded protein is CASRFVGPGTEAFF.

The chain recombines TRBV10-3 with TRBJ1-6; D uncertain. Germline loops: CDR1 ENHRY, CDR2 SYGVKD. V was pared by 2 bases and J by 8 bases, with 16 bases between. CDR3 length equals 16 residues. The CDR3 DNA reads as TGTGCCATCAGTGAGACTGTCCTCATTCGGGATTCACCCCTCCACTTT. It is translated as CAISETVLIRDSPLHF.

The V gene is TRBV10-3, the J gene TRBJ2-3; D unresolved. The V end was cut by 3 bases, the J end by 7 bases, with 14 bases between. Germline V gene data show CDR1 as ENHRY and CDR2 as SYGVKD. The CDR3 consists of 14 residues. CDR3 region: CAISETVNWYTQYF. The CDR3 DNA follows: TGTGCCATCAGTGAAACCGTTAACTGGTATACGCAGTATTTT.

This chain links TRBV20-1 with TRBJ1-2; D is unresolved. Trimming cost V 3 bases and J 5 bases, with 13 bases left between them. The CDR3 sequence is 13 residues long. Germline V gene lookup returns CDR1 DFQATT and CDR2 SNEGSKA (reference sequence). For the CDR3, the DNA is TGCAGTGCTAGTGAAAGCGGGATGTATGGCTACACCTTC. Translating gives CSASESGMYGYTF.

The V call is TRBV16, the J call TRBJ1-2, with TRBD1 as a possible D gene (6 bases). Germline V gene lookup returns CDR1 KGHSY and CDR2 FQNENV. The CDR3 has 14 amino acids. Trimming cost V 4 bases and J 4 bases, with 13 bases left between them. The CDR3 region has the DNA TGTGCCAGCAGCCGGGCAGGGGTTAGCTATGGCTACACCTTC. Amino acid sequence: CASSRAGVSYGYTF.

The CDR3 reads CASSLTGRDGGAFF. CDR3 DNA sequence: TGCGCCAGCAGCCTCACGGGAAGGGACGGAGGGGCTTTCTTT. The chain joins TRBV5-1 to TRBJ1-1; D might be TRBD1 (5 bases). The CDR3 length is 14 residues. Germline CDR1 is SGHRS and CDR2 is YFSETQ. The ends were cut back, 4 bases at V and 11 bases at J, with 21 bases in the middle.

The chain couples TRBV21-1 to TRBJ2-2; TRBD1, the D gene given by the table, was not confirmed from the DNA. TRBV21-1 is a pseudogene locus. This CDR3 has 18 residues. The CDR3 region is CASSKFPEGQGVAGELFF. CDR3 nucleotides: TGTGCCAGCAGCAAATTTCCCGAGGGACAGGGGGTCGCCGGGGAGCTGTTTTTT.

A single count supports this clone. The chain combines TRBV7-2 with TRBJ1-3; 7 bases are a match to TRBD1. The CDR3 runs 15 residues. V lost 7 bases, J lost 2 bases, and 8 bases stayed unmatched. Germline CDR1 is SGHTA and CDR2 is FQGNSA. CDR3: CASTLRGLTGNTIYF. The CDR3 DNA is TGTGCCAGCACACTAAGGGGGCTCACTGGAAACACCATATATTTT.

This chain links TRBV19 with TRBJ2-1; possibly TRBD1 for D (7 bases). CDR1 and CDR2 (germline): LNHDA, SQIVND (reference sequence). Trimming took off 5 bases at V and 7 bases at J, with 24 bases between the two ends. CDR3 length: 17 amino acids. CDR3 sequence reads: CASSFRGVGEVSNEQFF. CDR3 in DNA: TGTGCCAGTAGTTTCAGGGGGGTAGGAGAGGTTTCAAATGAGCAGTTCTTC. The full variable domain, completed using reference TRBV19 and TRBJ2-1, is DGGITQSPKYLFRKEGQNVTLSCEQNLNHDAMYWYRQDPGQGLRLIYYSQIVNDFQKGDIAEGYSVSREKKESFPLTVTSAQKNPTAFYLCASSFRGVGEVSNEQFFGPGTRLTVL.

The rearrangement uses TRBV9 and TRBJ2-2; D gene ambiguous. V was shortened by 0 bases and J by 3 bases, with 12 bases between the two germline ends. CDR3 length equals 16 residues. Germline assignment: CDR1 SGDLS and CDR2 YYNGEE. The CDR3 DNA sequence: TGTGCCAGCAGCGTAGGGGCCTGGATGGACACCGGGGAGCTGTTTTTT. Its protein is CASSVGAWMDTGELFF.

This chain joins TRBV19 and TRBJ1-4; 7 bases match TRBD1. Per germline, CDR1 LNHDA and CDR2 SQIVND (reference sequence). V shed 6 bases and J 4 bases; nucleotides not matched to a gene: 5. This CDR3 has 14 amino acids. The CDR3 DNA sequence: TGTGCCAGTAGCGGGACAGACTATAATGAAAAACTGTTTTTT. It yields the protein CASSGTDYNEKLFF.

The rearrangement uses TRBV9 and TRBJ2-1; D possibly corresponds to TRBD2 (7 bases). Trimming took 4 bases from V and 4 from J, leaving 18 bases between them. The CDR3 spans 16 residues. Germline-derived CDR1 and CDR2 are SGDLS and YYNGEE. CDR3 DNA sequence: TGTGCCAGCAGCCGAGGGGCGGGGGCTAATTACAATGAGCAGTTCTTC. Its translation is CASSRGAGANYNEQFF. Full variable domain (rest looked up from reference TRBV9 and TRBJ2-1): DSGVTQTPKHLITATGQRVTLRCSPRSGDLSVYWYQQSLDQGLQFLIQYYNGEERAKGNILERFSAQQFPDLHSELNLSSLELGDSALYFCASSRGAGANYNEQFFGPGTRLTVL.

The J gene is TRBJ1-1, the V gene TRBV12-3 or TRBV12-4; no clear D gene. V was trimmed by 3 bases and J by 0 bases, leaving 5 bases between them. The CDR3 sequence is 13 residues long. The CDR3 reads CASSLSMNTEAFF. Here the CDR3 DNA reads TGTGCCAGCAGTTTGTCTATGAACACTGAAGCTTTCTTT.

The V call is TRBV4-2, the J call TRBJ2-4; 16 nucleotides match TRBD2. Germline-derived CDR1 and CDR2 are LGHNA and YNFKEQ. The CDR3 has 21 residues. V lost 4 bases and J lost 2; bases outside the gene matches: 14. The CDR3 region has the DNA TGTGCCAGCAGCCTGACCCCCGGGACTAGCGGGAGGGCCGGGTCCAAAAACATTCAGTACTTC. Its protein product is CASSLTPGTSGRAGSKNIQYF.

This chain links TRBV18 with TRBJ2-1; D gene ambiguous. CDR1 is KGHSH and CDR2 is LQKENI in the germline V gene. The CDR3 runs to 13 residues. V was shortened by 2 bases and J by 10 bases, with 12 bases between the two germline ends. CDR3 DNA sequence: TGTGCCAGCTCACCAGTTCTCATCCAGGAGCAGTTCTTC. The encoded protein is CASSPVLIQEQFF.

This chain joins TRBV6-5 and TRBJ1-6; 12 nucleotides align to TRBD1. This CDR3 comprises 15 residues. In germline, CDR1 is MNHEY, CDR2 SVGAGI. V was clipped by 6 bases and J by 8 bases; unmatched bases: 5. CDR3 protein: CASSRDRGRDSPLHF. The CDR3 region has the DNA TGTGCCAGCAGCCGGGACAGGGGGCGAGATTCACCCCTCCACTTT.

This chain connects TRBV5-4 to TRBJ2-1; TRBD2 matches at 8 bases. The CDR3 is 15 amino acids. Germline trimming cut 9 bases from V and 0 bases from J; bases unmatched to any gene: 8. The germline CDR1 and CDR2 sequences are SGHNT and YYREEE (reference sequence). The DNA for the CDR3 is TGTGCCACTCAATTAGCGGGGAGCTCCTACAATGAGCAGTTCTTC. It encodes CATQLAGSSYNEQFF.